The sequence of this TCR beta chain was determined in a study of T-cell memory formation after mild COVID-19. About the study: Clusters were largely donor specific. Whole-study findings and limits: The study found contracting CD4+ clones mainly in CM and EM and contracting CD8+ clones in EMRA.

This clonotype was counted a few times. Its target is not known. TCR alpha and TCR beta cDNA libraries carrying sample barcodes and UMIs came from 5'RACE with constant-segment primers. TCRdb re-called the 5' RACE reads with MiXCR, one entry per CDR3 protein. The data contain under 250,000 distinct CDR3 sequences, around 25% of them singletons. This CDR3 comprises 13 residues. V was trimmed by 2 bases and J by 3 bases, leaving 9 bases between them. CDR1 SGHRS and CDR2 YFSETQ come from the germline V gene. Sequenced sample: PBMCs or a T cell subset sorted from them (not recorded which). The V call is TRBV5-1, the J call TRBJ2-7; the D gene is possibly TRBD1 (5 bases). The source of this sequence is an adult woman who had mild COVID-19 (a few samples of this study predate the infection). Cell type and time point are not known. The CDR3 region is CASSFGGHYEQYF. CDR3 in DNA: TGCGCCAGCAGCTTTGGCGGACACTACGAGCAGTACTTC.